The entry that follows covers one T cell receptor (beta chain) sequence. The junction departs from the called germline gene at one end, perhaps through a read error. The entry originates in a study of tumor-infiltrating lymphocytes in primary liver carcinoma. Study overall: Resection treated the patients' primary liver carcinoma. Sample yields of productive TCRbeta reads, ranging from roughly 3.5 to 7.13 million, were similar across tissue types. Each of the growths was stage T1-T3 N0M0, extending roughly 4.2 to 11 cm across.

Total RNA (roughly 0.45 ug) served as template for TCR beta cDNA synthesis primed by a constant-region primer. ARM-PCR was slightly modified, and three nested multiplex PCR rounds with it gave rise to the TCR beta libraries. One entry per CDR3 protein, called by TCRdb with MiXCR from the multiplex PCR reads. The table shows about 300,000 distinct CDR3 sequences, with less than 75% occurring only once. Germline DNA was also extracted, and blood RNA was taken from unsorted whole blood. The patients carried chronic HBV infection and had received no treatment. Sequencing input: peripheral blood. This receptor was obtained from a man aged 40-50 years with primary liver carcinoma and hepatitis B virus infection.

CDR3 in amino acids: CASSASRSEKFF. CDR3 DNA sequence: TGTGCCAGCAGCGCTTCAAGGAGTGAGAAGTTCTTC. This chain connects TRBV5-6 to TRBJ2-1, with D unresolved. Germline loops: CDR1 SGHDT, CDR2 YYEEEE. The CDR3 covers 12 residues.